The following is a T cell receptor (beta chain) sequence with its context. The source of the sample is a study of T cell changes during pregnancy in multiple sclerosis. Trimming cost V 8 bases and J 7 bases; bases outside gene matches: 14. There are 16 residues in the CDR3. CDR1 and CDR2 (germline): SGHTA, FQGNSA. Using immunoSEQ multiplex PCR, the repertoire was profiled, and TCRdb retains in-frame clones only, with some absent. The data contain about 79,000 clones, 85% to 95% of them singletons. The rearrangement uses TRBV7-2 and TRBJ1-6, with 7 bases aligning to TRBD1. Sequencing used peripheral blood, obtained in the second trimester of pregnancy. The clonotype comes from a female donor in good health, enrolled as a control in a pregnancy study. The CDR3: CASSLRTGTENSPLHF. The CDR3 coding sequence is TGTGCCAGCTCTCTAAGAACCGGGACAGAGAATTCACCCCTCCACTTT.